What follows are 9 T cell receptor beta chains derived from one specimen sequenced in a study of T cells in Graves' hyperthyroidism and ophthalmopathy. The investigators amplified TCR beta CDR3 regions from RNA transcripts. The HTBI set primed first-round TCR CDR3 RT-PCR. One entry per CDR3 protein results from TCRdb running MiXCR on the multiplex PCR reads. The table records 300,000 to 400,000 distinct CDR3 sequences, more than 12% of them present only once. The sequencing sample was made of blood. Receptors originate from a woman younger than 45 with Graves' ophthalmopathy.

This clonotype was detected ten times or more. The J gene is TRBJ2-3, the V gene TRBV7-2; 11 nucleotides line up with TRBD2. The CDR3 covers 17 residues. Per germline, CDR1 SGHTA and CDR2 FQGNSA. V dropped 1 base and J dropped 2; count of bases not matched to a gene: 5. The chain's CDR3 is CASSLEGLAGFTDTQYF. CDR3 coding DNA: TGTGCCAGCAGCTTAGAAGGACTAGCGGGTTTCACAGATACGCAGTATTTT.

This clonotype was counted ten times or more. The rearrangement uses TRBV19 and TRBJ2-5; a weak D match, TRBD2 (6 bases). The CDR3 length is 15 residues. Germline CDR1 reads LNHDA; CDR2 reads SQIVND (reference sequence). Trimming stripped 6 bases from V and 7 bases from J, with 21 bases between. CDR3 residues: CASSPGLSALGTQYF. The CDR3 nucleotides read TGTGCCAGTAGCCCCGGACTATCAGCTTTGGGGACCCAGTACTTC. The full variable domain, with the rest looked up from reference TRBV19 and TRBJ2-5, is DGGITQSPKYLFRKEGQNVTLSCEQNLNHDAMYWYRQDPGQGLRLIYYSQIVNDFQKGDIAEGYSVSREKKESFPLTVTSAQKNPTAFYLCASSPGLSALGTQYFGPGTRLLVL.

Details on this clonotype: This may be a read error, as it is one base from a much larger clone. The V call is TRBV28, the J call TRBJ2-3; 9 bases are shared with TRBD2. The CDR3 sequence is 16 residues long. The germline gives CDR1 MDHEN, CDR2 SYDVKM. The CDR3 here is CASSGGGGTSTDTQCF. In nucleotides, the CDR3 is TGTGCCAGCAGTGGGGGGGGAGGGACTAGCACAGATACGCAGTGTTTT.

This clonotype was picked up many times. The chain has TRBV7-9 and TRBJ2-5, with 7 bases that match TRBD2. This CDR3 contains 15 residues. Looked up from germline, CDR1 is SEHNR and CDR2 is FQNEAQ (reference sequence). J gave up 5 bases and V 1 base, and 7 bases lay outside the gene matches. This chain's CDR3 is CASSLGGGTKETQYF. CDR3 DNA sequence: TGTGCCAGCAGCTTAGGAGGAGGGACTAAGGAGACCCAGTACTTC.

This clonotype was seen many times. V and J are TRBV7-3 and TRBJ1-6; D possibly corresponds to TRBD1 (5 bases). CDR3 size: 15 residues. CDR1 SGHTA and CDR2 FQGTGA come from the germline V gene. V was trimmed by 1 base and J by 8 bases, leaving 12 bases between them. CDR3 in amino acids: CASSLNRDEDSPLHF. CDR3 sequence (DNA): TGTGCCAGCAGCTTAAACCGGGACGAGGATTCACCCCTCCACTTT.

The sample holds many counts of this clonotype. The V gene is TRBV5-1, the J gene TRBJ2-2; D might be TRBD1 (6 bases). CDR1 is SGHRS and CDR2 is YFSETQ in the germline V gene. V lost 2 bases, J lost 0 bases, and 8 bases lay in between. The CDR3 has 15 amino acids. This CDR3 is CASSFRGTNTGELFF. CDR3 in DNA: TGCGCCAGCAGCTTCAGGGGCACGAACACCGGGGAGCTGTTTTTT. Full variable domain (rest looked up from reference TRBV5-1 and TRBJ2-2): KAGVTQTPRYLIKTRGQQVTLSCSPISGHRSVSWYQQTPGQGLQFLFEYFSETQRNKGNFPGRFSGRQFSNSRSEMNVSTLELGDSALYLCASSFRGTNTGELFFGEGSRLTVL.

The rearrangement uses TRBV18 and TRBJ2-7; no firm D call. CDR1 is KGHSH and CDR2 is LQKENI in the germline V gene. The CDR3 is 14 residues long. Trimming removed 5 bases at V and 0 bases at J, with 11 bases between. The CDR3 coding sequence is TGTGCCAGCTCAACGACATCGAGCTCCTACGAGCAGTACTTC. It codes for CASSTTSSSYEQYF.

In this sample, this clonotype turned up many times. The chain is built from TRBV27 and TRBJ2-3, with no clear D. The CDR3 is made up of 18 amino acids. With 2 bases removed from V and 1 base from J, the gap between germline ends came to 19 bases. The germline V gene encodes CDR1 MNHEY and CDR2 SMNVEV (reference sequence). CDR3 residues: CASSLVVGSSFGTDTQYF. CDR3 DNA sequence: TGTGCCAGCAGTTTAGTGGTCGGGTCTTCATTTGGCACAGATACGCAGTATTTT.

The J gene is TRBJ2-2, the V gene TRBV3-1, with 8 bases that match TRBD2. The CDR3 runs to 17 residues. Germline CDR1 and CDR2: LGHDT and YNNKEL (reference sequence). V trimming: 2 bases; J trimming: 2 bases; junction bases outside the gene matches: 7. As DNA, the CDR3 is TGTGCCAGCAGCCAAAGAGGAGCGGGGGCCAACACCGGGGAGCTGTTTTTT. Translation gives CASSQRGAGANTGELFF. Using reference TRBV3-1 and TRBJ2-2 for the parts outside the CDR3, the full variable domain is DTAVSQTPKYLVTQMGNDKSIKCEQNLGHDTMYWYKQDSKKFLKIMFSYNNKELIINETVPNRFSPKSPDKAHLNLHINSLELGDSAVYFCASSQRGAGANTGELFFGEGSRLTVL.